This T cell receptor beta chain was sequenced for a study of blood T cell repertoires in COVID-19. Data came from immunoSEQ multiplex PCR; TCRdb stores just in-frame clones and leaves some out. The table has 120,000 to 150,000 clones, 82% seen once; the top ten hold roughly 3.9%. The sample taken for sequencing was peripheral blood. The clonotype comes from a woman older than 75 with acute or convalescent COVID-19.

DNA of the CDR3: TGCGCCAGCAGCTTGGCCGGGAAGCTGAACACTGAAGCTTTCTTT. Translated, it gives CASSLAGKLNTEAFF. J is TRBJ1-1 and V is TRBV5-1; D uncertain. The CDR3 extends over 15 amino acids. CDR1 and CDR2 (germline): SGHRS, YFSETQ. Between the trimmed V and J ends, which lost 0 bases and 0 bases, there was a span of 9 bases.